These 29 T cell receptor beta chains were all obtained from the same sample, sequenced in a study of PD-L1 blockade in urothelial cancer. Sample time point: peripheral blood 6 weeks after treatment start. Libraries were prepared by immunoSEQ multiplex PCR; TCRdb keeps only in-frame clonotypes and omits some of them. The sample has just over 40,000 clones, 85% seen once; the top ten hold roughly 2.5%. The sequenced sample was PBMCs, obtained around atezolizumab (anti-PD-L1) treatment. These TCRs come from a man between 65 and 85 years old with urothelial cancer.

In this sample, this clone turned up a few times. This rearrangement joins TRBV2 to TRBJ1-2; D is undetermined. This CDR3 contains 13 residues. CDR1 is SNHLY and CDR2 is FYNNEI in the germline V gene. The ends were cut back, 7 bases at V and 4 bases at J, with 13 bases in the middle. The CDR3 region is CASNAGSGYGYTF. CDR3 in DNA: TGTGCCAGCAACGCCGGGTCGGGCTATGGCTACACCTTC.

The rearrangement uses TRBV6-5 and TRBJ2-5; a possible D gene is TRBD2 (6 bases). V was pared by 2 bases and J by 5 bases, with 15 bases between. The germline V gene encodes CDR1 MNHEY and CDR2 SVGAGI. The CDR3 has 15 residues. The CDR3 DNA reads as TGTGCCAGCAGTTACGCGCTTTTGGGACTGGAGACCCAGTACTTC. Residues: CASSYALLGLETQYF.

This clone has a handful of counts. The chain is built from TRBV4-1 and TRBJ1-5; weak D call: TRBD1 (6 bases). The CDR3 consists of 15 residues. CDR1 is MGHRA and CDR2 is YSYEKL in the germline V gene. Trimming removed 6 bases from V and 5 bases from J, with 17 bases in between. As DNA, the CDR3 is TGCGCCAGCAGGCTGGGGACATCGGAGTATCAGCCCCAGCATTTT. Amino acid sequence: CASRLGTSEYQPQHF.

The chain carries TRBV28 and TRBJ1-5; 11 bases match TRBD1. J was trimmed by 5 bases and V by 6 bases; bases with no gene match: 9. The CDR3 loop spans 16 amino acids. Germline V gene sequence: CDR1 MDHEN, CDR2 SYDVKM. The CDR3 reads CASSPPGQGVHQPQHF. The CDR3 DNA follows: TGTGCCAGCAGCCCTCCGGGACAGGGGGTTCATCAGCCCCAGCATTTT.

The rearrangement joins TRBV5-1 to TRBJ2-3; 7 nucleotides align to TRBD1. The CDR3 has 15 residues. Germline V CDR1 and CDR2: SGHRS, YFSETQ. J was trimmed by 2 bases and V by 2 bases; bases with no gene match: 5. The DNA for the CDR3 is TGCGCCAGCAGCTTTCGGGGACAGTTCACAGATACGCAGTATTTT. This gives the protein CASSFRGQFTDTQYF.

The CDR3 protein is CAWAWDSSGNTIYF. The DNA for the CDR3 is TGTGCCTGGGCTTGGGACAGCTCTGGAAACACCATATATTTT. The chain carries TRBV30 and TRBJ1-3, with TRBD1 matching 7 bases. Germline assignment: CDR1 GTSNPN and CDR2 SVGIG (reference sequence). CDR3 length: 14 amino acids. Trimming cost V 5 bases and J 0 bases; bases outside gene matches: 4.

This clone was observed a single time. CDR3 nucleotides: TGTGCCAGTAGTCGGCGCGCAGGGCACTACAATGAGCAGTTCTTC. The encoded protein is CASSRRAGHYNEQFF. V usage is TRBV19 and J usage is TRBJ2-1; perhaps TRBD1 as D (5 bases). CDR3 size: 15 residues. V gave up 5 bases and J gave up 3 bases, with 14 bases separating them. Germline V CDR1 and CDR2: LNHDA, SQIVND (reference sequence).

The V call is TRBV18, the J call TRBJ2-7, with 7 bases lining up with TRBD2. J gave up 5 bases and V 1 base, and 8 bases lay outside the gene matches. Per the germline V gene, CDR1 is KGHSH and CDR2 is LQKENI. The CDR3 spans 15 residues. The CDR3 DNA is TGTGCCAGCTCACCACTCGGCGGGAGTTCCCACGAGCAGTACTTC. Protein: CASSPLGGSSHEQYF. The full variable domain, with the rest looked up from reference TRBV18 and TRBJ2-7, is NAGVMQNPRHLVRRRGQEARLRCSPMKGHSHVYWYRQLPEEGLKFMVYLQKENIIDESGMPKERFSAEFPKEGPSILRIQQVVRGDSAAYFCASSPLGGSSHEQYFGPGTRLTVT.

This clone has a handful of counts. The CDR3 loop reads CASSIDTGTSSTDTQYF. In DNA, the CDR3 is TGTGCCAGTAGTATAGACACCGGGACTAGTAGCACAGATACGCAGTATTTT. V gene TRBV19 combines with J gene TRBJ2-3; 8 bases are a match to TRBD2. Germline assignment: CDR1 LNHDA and CDR2 SQIVND (reference sequence). Losses at the gene ends were 0 bases for V and 0 bases for J; bases not matched to a gene: 5. CDR3 length equals 17 residues.

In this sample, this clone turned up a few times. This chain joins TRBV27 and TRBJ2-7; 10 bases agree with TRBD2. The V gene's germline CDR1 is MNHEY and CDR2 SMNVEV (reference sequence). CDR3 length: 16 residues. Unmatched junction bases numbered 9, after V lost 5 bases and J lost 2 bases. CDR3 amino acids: CASSPSLAGGAYEQYF. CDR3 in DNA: TGTGCCAGCAGTCCCTCCTTAGCGGGAGGTGCCTACGAGCAGTACTTC.

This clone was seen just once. The CDR3 loop is CASSYVSGLAGEGLFF. In DNA, the CDR3 is TGTGCCAGCAGTTATGTTTCAGGACTAGCGGGAGAAGGGCTGTTTTTT. The chain couples TRBV6-5 to TRBJ2-2; 13 bases line up with TRBD2. Germline V lookup: CDR1 MNHEY, CDR2 SVGAGI. The V segment lost 3 bases and the J segment 13 bases; nucleotides outside the gene matches: 11. The CDR3 extends over 16 amino acids.

As DNA, the CDR3 is TGTGCCAGCAGCTTAGATCCCCTAGCGGGAGCTACGCAGTATTTT. This translates into CASSLDPLAGATQYF. V gene TRBV11-2 combines with J gene TRBJ2-3, with 10 bases matching TRBD2. The CDR3 totals 15 residues. The trim removed 0 bases at V and 8 bases at J, leaving 5 bases unmatched. CDR1 is SGHAT and CDR2 is FQNNGV in the germline V gene.

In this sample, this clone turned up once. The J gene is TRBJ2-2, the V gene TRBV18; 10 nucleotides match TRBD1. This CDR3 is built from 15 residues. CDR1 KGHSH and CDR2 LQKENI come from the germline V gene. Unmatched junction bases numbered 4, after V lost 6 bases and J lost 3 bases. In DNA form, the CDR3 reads TGTGCCAGCTCGACGGGGACAGGGGACACCGGGGAGCTGTTTTTT. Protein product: CASSTGTGDTGELFF.

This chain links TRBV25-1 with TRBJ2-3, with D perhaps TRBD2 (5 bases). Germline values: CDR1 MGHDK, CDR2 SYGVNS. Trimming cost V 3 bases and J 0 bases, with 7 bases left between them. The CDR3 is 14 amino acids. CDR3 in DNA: TGTGCCAGCAGTGACCAGCGGAGCACAGATACGCAGTATTTT. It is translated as CASSDQRSTDTQYF.

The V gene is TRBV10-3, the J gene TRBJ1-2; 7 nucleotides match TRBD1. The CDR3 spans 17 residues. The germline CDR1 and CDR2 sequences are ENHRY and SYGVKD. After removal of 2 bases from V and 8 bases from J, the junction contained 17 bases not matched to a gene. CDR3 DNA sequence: TGTGCCATCAGTGAGCCGGAAACAGGGGCTCGGGGTCGAGGCTACACCTTC. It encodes CAISEPETGARGRGYTF.

The chain's CDR3 is CASSYRGLLSYNEQFF. The CDR3 DNA sequence: TGTGCCAGCAGTTACCGAGGTCTACTTTCCTACAATGAGCAGTTCTTC. V gene TRBV6-6 combines with J gene TRBJ2-1; no firm D call. The CDR3 length is 16 residues. The V gene lost 2 bases and the J gene lost 1 base, with 12 bases spanning the gap. Germline-derived CDR1 and CDR2 are MNHNY and SVGAGI (reference sequence).

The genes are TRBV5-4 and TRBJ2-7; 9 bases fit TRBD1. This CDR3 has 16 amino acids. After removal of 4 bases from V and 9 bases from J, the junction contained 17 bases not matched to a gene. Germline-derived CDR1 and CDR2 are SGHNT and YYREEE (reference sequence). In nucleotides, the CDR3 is TGTGCCAGCAGCCTCCGGGACAGGGTTTCCGCAACGGGGCAGTACTTC. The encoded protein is CASSLRDRVSATGQYF.

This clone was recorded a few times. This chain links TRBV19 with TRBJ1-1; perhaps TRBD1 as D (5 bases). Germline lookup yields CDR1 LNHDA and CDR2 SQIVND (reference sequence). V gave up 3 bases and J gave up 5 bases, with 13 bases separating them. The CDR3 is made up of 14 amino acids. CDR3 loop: CASSIDRGRTEAFF. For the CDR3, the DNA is TGTGCCAGTAGTATCGACAGAGGAAGGACTGAAGCTTTCTTT.

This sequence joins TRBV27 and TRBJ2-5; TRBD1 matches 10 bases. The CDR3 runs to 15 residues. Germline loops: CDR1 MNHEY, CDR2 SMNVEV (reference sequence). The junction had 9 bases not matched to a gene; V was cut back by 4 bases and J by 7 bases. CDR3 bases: TGTGCCAGCAGTTCCCTCGGACAGGGGGAAGGGACCCAGTACTTC. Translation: CASSSLGQGEGTQYF.

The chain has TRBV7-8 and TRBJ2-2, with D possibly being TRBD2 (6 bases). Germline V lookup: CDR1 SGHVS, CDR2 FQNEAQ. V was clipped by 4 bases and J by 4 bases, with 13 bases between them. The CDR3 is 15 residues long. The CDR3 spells CASSSTSRTTGELFF. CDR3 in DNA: TGTGCCAGCAGCTCTACTAGCAGAACCACCGGGGAGCTGTTTTTT.

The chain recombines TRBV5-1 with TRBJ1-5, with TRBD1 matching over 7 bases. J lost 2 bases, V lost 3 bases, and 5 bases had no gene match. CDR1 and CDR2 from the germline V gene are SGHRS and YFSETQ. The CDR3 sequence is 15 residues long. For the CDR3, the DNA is TGCGCCAGCAGCTGGGCCGGACAGGGCAATCAGCCCCAGCATTTT. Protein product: CASSWAGQGNQPQHF.

The CDR3 spells CASSFASGGDTGELFF. Here the CDR3 DNA reads TGTGCCAGCAGTTTCGCTAGCGGAGGCGACACCGGGGAGCTGTTTTTT. The chain has TRBV27 and TRBJ2-2; TRBD2 matches 7 bases. CDR3 size: 16 residues. Germline-derived CDR1 and CDR2 are MNHEY and SMNVEV (reference sequence). V gave up 3 bases and J gave up 3 bases; unmatched junction bases: 7.

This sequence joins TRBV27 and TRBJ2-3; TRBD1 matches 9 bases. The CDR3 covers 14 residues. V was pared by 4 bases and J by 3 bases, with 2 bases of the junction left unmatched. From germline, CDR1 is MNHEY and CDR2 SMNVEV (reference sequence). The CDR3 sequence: CASSYGQGTDTQYF. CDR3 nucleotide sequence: TGTGCCAGCAGTTACGGACAGGGGACAGATACGCAGTATTTT.

CDR3 DNA: TGTGCCAGCAGCTTAGGGGGGGGATACTATGGCTACACCTTC. Residues: CASSLGGGYYGYTF. The genes are TRBV28 and TRBJ1-2; weak D call: TRBD1 (6 bases). CDR1 MDHEN and CDR2 SYDVKM come from the germline V gene. Trimming removed 6 bases at V and 3 bases at J, with 14 bases between. The CDR3 length is 14 residues.

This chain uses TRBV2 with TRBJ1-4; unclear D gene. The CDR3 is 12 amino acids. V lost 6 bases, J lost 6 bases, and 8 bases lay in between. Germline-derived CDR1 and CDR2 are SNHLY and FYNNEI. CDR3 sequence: CASSPQDEKLFF. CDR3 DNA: TGTGCCAGCAGCCCTCAGGATGAAAAACTGTTTTTT.

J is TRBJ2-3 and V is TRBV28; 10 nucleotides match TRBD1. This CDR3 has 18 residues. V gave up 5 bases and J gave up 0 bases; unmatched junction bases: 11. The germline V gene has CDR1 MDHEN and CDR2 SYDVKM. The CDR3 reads CASSPRDRGPRSTDTQYF. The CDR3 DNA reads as TGTGCCAGCAGTCCCCGGGACAGGGGACCACGAAGCACAGATACGCAGTATTTT.

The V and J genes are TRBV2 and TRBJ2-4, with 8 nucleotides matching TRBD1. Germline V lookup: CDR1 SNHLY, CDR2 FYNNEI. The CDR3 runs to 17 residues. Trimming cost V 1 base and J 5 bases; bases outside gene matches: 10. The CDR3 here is CASSEGGQGEPENIQYF. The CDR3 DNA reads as TGTGCCAGCAGTGAAGGTGGACAGGGCGAGCCAGAAAACATTCAGTACTTC.

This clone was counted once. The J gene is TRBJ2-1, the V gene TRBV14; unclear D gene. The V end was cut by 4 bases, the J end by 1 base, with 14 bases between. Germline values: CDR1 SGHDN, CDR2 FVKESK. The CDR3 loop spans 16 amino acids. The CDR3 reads CASSPLTGTSYNEQFF. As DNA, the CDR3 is TGTGCCAGCAGCCCCCTAACGGGTACTTCCTACAATGAGCAGTTCTTC.

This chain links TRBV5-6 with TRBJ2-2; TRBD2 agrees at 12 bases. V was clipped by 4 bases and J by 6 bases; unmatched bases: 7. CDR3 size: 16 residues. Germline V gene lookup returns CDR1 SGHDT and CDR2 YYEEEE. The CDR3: CASSTTLAGGAGELFF. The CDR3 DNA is TGTGCCAGCAGCACCACCCTAGCGGGAGGGGCCGGGGAGCTGTTTTTT.